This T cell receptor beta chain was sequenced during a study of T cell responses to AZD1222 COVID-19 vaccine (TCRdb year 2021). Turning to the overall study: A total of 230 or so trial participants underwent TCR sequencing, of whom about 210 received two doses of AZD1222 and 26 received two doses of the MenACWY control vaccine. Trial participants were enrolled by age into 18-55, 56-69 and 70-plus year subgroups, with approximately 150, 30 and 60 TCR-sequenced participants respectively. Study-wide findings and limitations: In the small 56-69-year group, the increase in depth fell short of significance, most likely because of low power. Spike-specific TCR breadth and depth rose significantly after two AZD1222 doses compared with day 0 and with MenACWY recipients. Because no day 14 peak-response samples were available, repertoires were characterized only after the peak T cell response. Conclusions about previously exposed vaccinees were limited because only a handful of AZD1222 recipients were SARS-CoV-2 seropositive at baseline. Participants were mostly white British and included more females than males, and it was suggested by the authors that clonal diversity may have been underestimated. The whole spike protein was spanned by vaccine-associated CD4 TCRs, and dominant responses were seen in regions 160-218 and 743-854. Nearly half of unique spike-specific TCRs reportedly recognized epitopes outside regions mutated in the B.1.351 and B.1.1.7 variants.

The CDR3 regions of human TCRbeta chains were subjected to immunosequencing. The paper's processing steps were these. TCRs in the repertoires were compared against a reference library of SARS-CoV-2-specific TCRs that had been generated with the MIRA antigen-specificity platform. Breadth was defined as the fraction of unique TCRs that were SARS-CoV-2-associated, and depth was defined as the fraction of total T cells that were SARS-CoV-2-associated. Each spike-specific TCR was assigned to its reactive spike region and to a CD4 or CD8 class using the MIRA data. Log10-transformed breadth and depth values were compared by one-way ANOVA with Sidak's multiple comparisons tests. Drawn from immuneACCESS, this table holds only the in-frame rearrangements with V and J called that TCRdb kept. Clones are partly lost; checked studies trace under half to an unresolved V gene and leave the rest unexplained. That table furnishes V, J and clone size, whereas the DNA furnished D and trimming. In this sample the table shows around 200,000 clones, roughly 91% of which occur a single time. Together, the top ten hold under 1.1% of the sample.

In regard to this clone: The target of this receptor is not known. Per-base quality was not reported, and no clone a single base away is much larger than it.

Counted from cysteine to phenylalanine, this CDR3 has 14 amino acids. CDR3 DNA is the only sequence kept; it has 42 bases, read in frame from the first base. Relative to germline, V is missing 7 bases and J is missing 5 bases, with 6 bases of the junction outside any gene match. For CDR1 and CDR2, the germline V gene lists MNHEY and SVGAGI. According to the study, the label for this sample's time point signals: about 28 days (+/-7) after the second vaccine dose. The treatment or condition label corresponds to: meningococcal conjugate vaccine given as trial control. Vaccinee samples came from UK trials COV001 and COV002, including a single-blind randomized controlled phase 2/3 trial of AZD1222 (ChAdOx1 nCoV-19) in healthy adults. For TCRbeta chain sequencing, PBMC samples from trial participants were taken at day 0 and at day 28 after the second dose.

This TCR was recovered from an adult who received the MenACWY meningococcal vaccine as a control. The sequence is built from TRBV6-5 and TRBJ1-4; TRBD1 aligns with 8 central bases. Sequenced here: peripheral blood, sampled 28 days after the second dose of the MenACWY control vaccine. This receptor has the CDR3 CASTRDRNNEKLFF. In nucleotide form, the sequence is TGTGCCAGCACCAGGGACAGGAACAATGAAAAACTGTTTTTT.